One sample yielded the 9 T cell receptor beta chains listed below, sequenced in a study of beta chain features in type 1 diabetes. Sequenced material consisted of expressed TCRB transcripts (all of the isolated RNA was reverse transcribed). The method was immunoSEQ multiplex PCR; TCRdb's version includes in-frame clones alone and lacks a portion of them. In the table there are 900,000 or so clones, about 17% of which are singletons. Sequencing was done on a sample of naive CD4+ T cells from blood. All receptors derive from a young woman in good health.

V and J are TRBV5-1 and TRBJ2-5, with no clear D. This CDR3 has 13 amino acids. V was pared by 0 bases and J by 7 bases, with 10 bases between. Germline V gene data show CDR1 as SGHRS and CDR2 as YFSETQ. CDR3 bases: TGCGCCAGCAGCTTGGTGGGCAGAGGGACCCAGTACTTC. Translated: CASSLVGRGTQYF.

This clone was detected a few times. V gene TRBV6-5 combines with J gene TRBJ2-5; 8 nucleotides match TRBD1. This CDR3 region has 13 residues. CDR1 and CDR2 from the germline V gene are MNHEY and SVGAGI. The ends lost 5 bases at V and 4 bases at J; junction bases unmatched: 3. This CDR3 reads CASSGQGGETQYF. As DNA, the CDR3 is TGTGCCAGCAGTGGACAGGGAGGAGAGACCCAGTACTTC.

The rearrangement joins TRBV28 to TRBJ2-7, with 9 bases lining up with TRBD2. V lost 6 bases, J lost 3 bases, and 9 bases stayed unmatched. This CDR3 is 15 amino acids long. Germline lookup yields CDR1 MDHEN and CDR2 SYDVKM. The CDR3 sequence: CASSPGLASIYEQYF. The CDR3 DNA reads TGTGCCAGCAGCCCGGGACTAGCTTCTATCTACGAGCAGTACTTC.

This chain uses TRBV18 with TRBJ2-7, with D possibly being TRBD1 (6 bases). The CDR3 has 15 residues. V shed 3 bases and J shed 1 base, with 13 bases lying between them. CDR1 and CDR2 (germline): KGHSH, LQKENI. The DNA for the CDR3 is TGTGCCAGCTCACCGTCCAGGGGAGAGTCCTACGAGCAGTACTTC. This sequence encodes CASSPSRGESYEQYF.

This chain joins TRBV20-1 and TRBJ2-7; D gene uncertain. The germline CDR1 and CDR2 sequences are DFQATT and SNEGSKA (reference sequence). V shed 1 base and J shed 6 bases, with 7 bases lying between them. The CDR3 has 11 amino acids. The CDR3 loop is CSARGDGEQYF. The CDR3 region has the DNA TGCAGTGCTAGAGGGGATGGCGAGCAGTACTTC.

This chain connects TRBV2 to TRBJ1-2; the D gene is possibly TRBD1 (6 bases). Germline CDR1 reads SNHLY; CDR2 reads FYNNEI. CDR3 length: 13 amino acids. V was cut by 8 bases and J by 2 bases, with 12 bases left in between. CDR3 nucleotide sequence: TGTGCCAGCGACCCCACAGGGAACTATGGCTACACCTTC. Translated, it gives CASDPTGNYGYTF.

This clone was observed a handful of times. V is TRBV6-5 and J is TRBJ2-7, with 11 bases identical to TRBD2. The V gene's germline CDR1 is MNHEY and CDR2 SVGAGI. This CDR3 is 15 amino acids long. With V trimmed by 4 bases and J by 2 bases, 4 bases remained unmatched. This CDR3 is CASSSVLAGAYEQYF. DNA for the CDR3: TGTGCCAGCAGTTCCGTACTAGCGGGAGCCTACGAGCAGTACTTC.

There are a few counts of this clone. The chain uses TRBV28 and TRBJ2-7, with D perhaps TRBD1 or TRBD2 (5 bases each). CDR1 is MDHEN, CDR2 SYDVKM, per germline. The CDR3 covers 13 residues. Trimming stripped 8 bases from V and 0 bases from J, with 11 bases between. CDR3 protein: CASRAGSSYEQYF. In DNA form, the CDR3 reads TGTGCCAGCCGGGCAGGGAGCTCCTACGAGCAGTACTTC.

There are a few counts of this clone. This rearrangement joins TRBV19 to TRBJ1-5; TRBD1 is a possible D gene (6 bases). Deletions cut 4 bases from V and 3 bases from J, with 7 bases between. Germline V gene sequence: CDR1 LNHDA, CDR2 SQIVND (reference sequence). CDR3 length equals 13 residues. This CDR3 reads CASSNRVNQPQHF. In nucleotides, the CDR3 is TGTGCCAGTAGTAACAGGGTCAATCAGCCCCAGCATTTT.